This is a list of T cell receptor beta chains from one sample in a study of vaccination effects on CD4 cells after COVID-19. Measured with immunoSEQ multiplex PCR; TCRdb has only the in-frame clones, and not every one. The data hold 55,000 to 65,000 clones, with roughly 80% observed a single time. Their target antigens are unknown. This specimen consisted of CD4+ T cells from PBMCs cultured with HCoV-229E spike peptides, obtained before COVID-19 vaccination. The receptors were sampled from a human donor who received a COVID-19 vaccine. The CDR3 runs from the conserved cysteine through the conserved F or W. A D gene is named only where the DNA matches it firmly. Clone size is shown for a subset of rows, as once, few, many or a class of expanded clone.

D gene: -; J gene: TRBJ2-5; V gene: TRBV7-6; clone size: once; CDR3 protein: CASSLAVGRAETQYF; CDR3 DNA: TGTGCCAGCAGCTTAGCTGTCGGCAGGGCCGAGACCCAGTACTTC
D gene: TRBD2; J gene: TRBJ2-1; V gene: TRBV5-1; clone size: -; CDR3 protein: CASSFREGTSNEQFF; CDR3 DNA: TGCGCCAGCAGCTTTAGGGAGGGGACTTCCAATGAGCAGTTCTTC
D gene: TRBD1; J gene: TRBJ1-1; V gene: TRBV19; clone size: -; CDR3 protein: CASSADRGGEAFF; CDR3 DNA: TGTGCCAGTAGTGCCGACAGGGGAGGTGAAGCTTTCTTT
D gene: -; J gene: TRBJ2-3; V gene: TRBV21-1; clone size: -; CDR3 protein: CASRGQGTDTQYF; CDR3 DNA: TGTGCCAGCAGGGGACAGGGCACAGATACGCAGTATTTT
D gene: TRBD1; J gene: TRBJ1-1; V gene: TRBV11-2; clone size: -; CDR3 protein: CASSRTGASTEAFF; CDR3 DNA: TGTGCCAGCAGCCGGACAGGGGCGAGCACTGAAGCTTTCTTT
D gene: TRBD1; J gene: TRBJ2-1; V gene: TRBV24-1; clone size: -; CDR3 protein: CATSETGGLSSYNEQFF; CDR3 DNA: TGTGCCACCAGTGAGACAGGGGGACTTAGCTCCTACAATGAGCAGTTCTTC
D gene: TRBD1; J gene: TRBJ1-6; V gene: TRBV6-2/TRBV6-3; clone size: -; CDR3 protein: CASSSGTGFASYNSPLHF; CDR3 DNA: TGTGCCAGCAGTTCCGGGACAGGGTTCGCCTCCTATAATTCACCCCTCCACTTT
D gene: -; J gene: TRBJ1-5; V gene: TRBV19; clone size: -; CDR3 protein: CASSIVGQKDQPQHF; CDR3 DNA: TGTGCCAGTAGTATAGTTGGGCAGAAAGATCAGCCCCAGCATTTT
D gene: -; J gene: TRBJ2-1; V gene: TRBV10-2; clone size: -; CDR3 protein: CASSERGSSYNEQFF; CDR3 DNA: TGCGCCAGCAGTGAGCGGGGGAGCTCCTACAATGAGCAGTTCTTC
D gene: -; J gene: TRBJ2-5; V gene: TRBV5-4; clone size: -; CDR3 protein: CASSSTTDQETQYF; CDR3 DNA: TGTGCCAGCAGCTCTACGACAGATCAAGAGACCCAGTACTTC
D gene: -; J gene: TRBJ2-6; V gene: TRBV5-4; clone size: -; CDR3 protein: CASSLGSGANVLTF; CDR3 DNA: TGTGCCAGCAGCTTAGGGTCTGGGGCCAACGTCCTGACTTTC
D gene: -; J gene: TRBJ1-1; V gene: TRBV19; clone size: -; CDR3 protein: CASSIRTVNTEAFF; CDR3 DNA: TGTGCCAGTAGTATAAGAACAGTGAACACTGAAGCTTTCTTT
D gene: -; J gene: TRBJ1-1; V gene: TRBV6-1; clone size: -; CDR3 protein: CASSEGGVQGTEAFF; CDR3 DNA: TGTGCCAGCAGTGAAGGGGGGGTCCAAGGCACTGAAGCTTTCTTT
D gene: -; J gene: TRBJ1-5; V gene: TRBV19; clone size: -; CDR3 protein: CASKGGTRGNQPQHF; CDR3 DNA: TGTGCCAGTAAGGGCGGGACGCGAGGCAATCAGCCCCAGCATTTT
D gene: TRBD1; J gene: TRBJ1-2; V gene: TRBV5-1; clone size: -; CDR3 protein: CASSLEAGGGYGYTF; CDR3 DNA: TGCGCCAGCAGCTTGGAGGCAGGGGGAGGGTATGGCTACACCTTC
D gene: TRBD2; J gene: TRBJ2-1; V gene: TRBV28; clone size: -; CDR3 protein: CASLSGGSVGEQFF; CDR3 DNA: TGTGCCAGCCTTAGCGGGGGCTCGGTAGGTGAGCAGTTCTTC
D gene: -; J gene: TRBJ1-1; V gene: TRBV5-5; clone size: -; CDR3 protein: CASSFSEVGNTEAFF; CDR3 DNA: TGTGCCAGCAGCTTTAGCGAAGTGGGGAACACTGAAGCTTTCTTT
D gene: -; J gene: TRBJ1-5; V gene: TRBV9; clone size: few; CDR3 protein: CASSVEGDINQPQHF; CDR3 DNA: TGTGCCAGCAGCGTAGAAGGGGACATAAATCAGCCCCAGCATTTT
D gene: TRBD2; J gene: TRBJ2-1; V gene: TRBV7-2; clone size: -; CDR3 protein: CASSLELAGFNEQFF; CDR3 DNA: TGTGCCAGCAGCTTAGAACTAGCGGGGTTCAATGAGCAGTTCTTC
D gene: TRBD1; J gene: TRBJ1-1; V gene: TRBV2; clone size: -; CDR3 protein: CATLQGAGTEAFF; CDR3 DNA: TGTGCCACCTTGCAGGGGGCCGGCACTGAAGCTTTCTTT
D gene: -; J gene: TRBJ2-6; V gene: TRBV7-3; clone size: once; CDR3 protein: CASSQLRSGANVLTF; CDR3 DNA: TGTGCCAGCAGCCAACTCCGCTCTGGGGCCAACGTCCTGACTTTC
D gene: -; J gene: TRBJ2-6; V gene: TRBV2; clone size: -; CDR3 protein: CASRDGSSGANVLTF; CDR3 DNA: TGTGCCAGCAGGGACGGCTCCTCTGGGGCCAACGTCCTGACTTTC
D gene: TRBD1; J gene: TRBJ1-1; V gene: TRBV24-1; clone size: few; CDR3 protein: CATSDSRGPGTEAFF; CDR3 DNA: TGTGCCACCAGTGATTCCAGGGGGCCGGGCACTGAAGCTTTCTTT
D gene: -; J gene: TRBJ2-3; V gene: TRBV7-9; clone size: once; CDR3 protein: CASSTPRQGDTDTQYF; CDR3 DNA: TGTGCCAGCAGCACACCACGGCAGGGAGATACAGATACGCAGTATTTT
D gene: -; J gene: TRBJ2-2; V gene: TRBV11-2; clone size: -; CDR3 protein: CASTPRGLSIGELFF; CDR3 DNA: TGTGCCAGCACCCCCAGGGGTCTATCCATCGGGGAGCTGTTTTTT
D gene: TRBD1; J gene: TRBJ2-1; V gene: TRBV30; clone size: few; CDR3 protein: CAWNPGTGRHNEQFF; CDR3 DNA: TGTGCCTGGAACCCCGGGACAGGGCGGCACAATGAGCAGTTCTTC
D gene: -; J gene: TRBJ2-3; V gene: TRBV7-3; clone size: once; CDR3 protein: CASSSEGRGDTQYF; CDR3 DNA: TGTGCCAGCAGCTCTGAGGGTCGCGGGGATACGCAGTATTTT
D gene: TRBD1; J gene: TRBJ1-2; V gene: TRBV7-9; clone size: -; CDR3 protein: CASSRGTADYGYTF; CDR3 DNA: TGTGCCAGCAGCCGAGGGACAGCCGACTATGGCTACACCTTC
D gene: TRBD2; J gene: TRBJ2-1; V gene: TRBV10-3; clone size: -; CDR3 protein: CAISSRGVDEQFF; CDR3 DNA: TGTGCCATCAGTAGTCGGGGGGTGGATGAGCAGTTCTTC
D gene: -; J gene: TRBJ1-2; V gene: TRBV12-3/TRBV12-4; clone size: -; CDR3 protein: CASSPGQNYGYTF; CDR3 DNA: TGTGCCAGCAGCCCTGGACAAAACTATGGCTACACCTTC
D gene: -; J gene: TRBJ2-5; V gene: TRBV18; clone size: once; CDR3 protein: CASSPRYQETQYF; CDR3 DNA: TGTGCCAGCTCACCTCGCTACCAAGAGACCCAGTACTTC
D gene: -; J gene: TRBJ1-1; V gene: TRBV28; clone size: -; CDR3 protein: CASSLRRGAGTEAFF; CDR3 DNA: TGTGCCAGCAGTTTAAGACGGGGGGCGGGCACTGAAGCTTTCTTT
D gene: -; J gene: TRBJ1-5; V gene: TRBV9; clone size: -; CDR3 protein: CASSEGGPGNQPQHF; CDR3 DNA: TGTGCCAGCAGCGAGGGGGGGCCAGGCAATCAGCCCCAGCATTTT
D gene: -; J gene: TRBJ2-5; V gene: TRBV15; clone size: -; CDR3 protein: CATSRDWPRGGETQYF; CDR3 DNA: TGTGCCACCAGCAGAGATTGGCCCAGGGGAGGTGAGACCCAGTACTTC
D gene: -; J gene: TRBJ2-1; V gene: TRBV7-2; clone size: once; CDR3 protein: CASSRIRENEQFF; CDR3 DNA: TGTGCCAGCAGCCGAATCCGGGAAAATGAGCAGTTCTTC
D gene: -; J gene: TRBJ2-6; V gene: TRBV5-1; clone size: -; CDR3 protein: CASSLAGDSGANVLTF; CDR3 DNA: TGCGCCAGCAGCTTGGCGGGTGACTCTGGGGCCAACGTCCTGACTTTC
D gene: -; J gene: TRBJ1-1; V gene: TRBV6-6; clone size: few; CDR3 protein: CASSINRDEAFF; CDR3 DNA: TGTGCCAGCAGTATTAACAGGGACGAAGCTTTCTTT
D gene: -; J gene: TRBJ1-1; V gene: TRBV5-6; clone size: -; CDR3 protein: CASSLAGRLYLEGGAFF; CDR3 DNA: TGTGCCAGCAGCTTGGCCGGCAGGTTGTACTTAGAAGGGGGAGCTTTCTTT
D gene: TRBD2; J gene: TRBJ2-5; V gene: TRBV7-3; clone size: -; CDR3 protein: CASSLGLAGTETQYF; CDR3 DNA: TGTGCCAGCAGCTTAGGACTAGCGGGGACAGAGACCCAGTACTTC
D gene: -; J gene: TRBJ2-3; V gene: TRBV7-2; clone size: -; CDR3 protein: CASSLMGGTDTQYF; CDR3 DNA: TGTGCCAGCAGCTTGATGGGGGGCACAGATACGCAGTATTTT
D gene: -; J gene: TRBJ1-4; V gene: TRBV2; clone size: -; CDR3 protein: CASSANSATNEKLFF; CDR3 DNA: TGTGCCAGCAGCGCTAACAGTGCAACTAATGAAAAACTGTTTTTT
D gene: -; J gene: TRBJ1-2; V gene: TRBV4-1; clone size: -; CDR3 protein: CASSQVQNYGYTF; CDR3 DNA: TGCGCCAGCAGCCAAGTACAGAACTATGGCTACACCTTC
D gene: TRBD2; J gene: TRBJ2-3; V gene: TRBV7-8; clone size: -; CDR3 protein: CASSLIAGGLTDTQYF; CDR3 DNA: TGTGCCAGCAGCCTCATAGCGGGGGGATTGACAGATACGCAGTATTTT
D gene: -; J gene: TRBJ1-4; V gene: TRBV20-1; clone size: -; CDR3 protein: CSASTGEKLFF; CDR3 DNA: TGCAGTGCTAGTACAGGGGAAAAACTGTTTTTT
D gene: TRBD1; J gene: TRBJ2-2; V gene: TRBV19; clone size: -; CDR3 protein: CASTSGQALNTGELFF; CDR3 DNA: TGTGCCAGTACCTCGGGACAGGCGCTGAACACCGGGGAGCTGTTTTTT
D gene: -; J gene: TRBJ1-1; V gene: TRBV5-4; clone size: -; CDR3 protein: CASSLGVMANTEAFF; CDR3 DNA: TGTGCCAGCAGCTTGGGGGTGATGGCGAACACTGAAGCTTTCTTT
D gene: -; J gene: TRBJ1-5; V gene: TRBV7-9; clone size: -; CDR3 protein: CASSPGAGFSNQPQHF; CDR3 DNA: TGTGCCAGCAGCCCCGGGGCAGGCTTTAGCAATCAGCCCCAGCATTTT
D gene: TRBD1; J gene: TRBJ1-2; V gene: TRBV2; clone size: -; CDR3 protein: CASSPDRGIYGYTF; CDR3 DNA: TGTGCCAGCAGCCCGGACAGGGGAATCTATGGCTACACCTTC
D gene: -; J gene: TRBJ2-3; V gene: TRBV2; clone size: once; CDR3 protein: CASHRRISTDTQYF; CDR3 DNA: TGTGCCAGCCATCGACGGATTAGCACAGATACGCAGTATTTT
D gene: TRBD1; J gene: TRBJ1-1; V gene: TRBV24-1; clone size: -; CDR3 protein: CATSDPTGTEAFF; CDR3 DNA: TGTGCCACCAGTGACCCGACAGGGACTGAAGCTTTCTTT
D gene: -; J gene: TRBJ1-6; V gene: TRBV4-1; clone size: once; CDR3 protein: CASRAGRYSPLHF; CDR3 DNA: TGCGCCAGCAGAGCAGGGAGGTATTCACCCCTCCACTTT
D gene: TRBD1; J gene: TRBJ2-3; V gene: TRBV2; clone size: -; CDR3 protein: CASSAGQGTDTQYF; CDR3 DNA: TGTGCCAGCTCGGCGGGACAGGGTACAGATACGCAGTATTTT
D gene: -; J gene: TRBJ2-2; V gene: TRBV11-2; clone size: -; CDR3 protein: CASSSLTGRTGELFF; CDR3 DNA: TGTGCCAGCAGCTCACTGACAGGACGCACCGGGGAGCTGTTTTTT
D gene: -; J gene: TRBJ2-2; V gene: TRBV9; clone size: once; CDR3 protein: CASSIQTGTGELFF; CDR3 DNA: TGTGCCAGCAGCATTCAAACGGGGACCGGGGAGCTGTTTTTT
D gene: TRBD1; J gene: TRBJ2-4; V gene: TRBV5-1; clone size: -; CDR3 protein: CASSAAVGQGSKNIQYF; CDR3 DNA: TGCGCCAGCAGCGCCGCCGTTGGACAGGGCTCCAAAAACATTCAGTACTTC
D gene: -; J gene: TRBJ2-5; V gene: TRBV4-2; clone size: -; CDR3 protein: CASSPPGSLPQETQYF; CDR3 DNA: TGTGCCAGCAGCCCGCCTGGTAGCCTCCCTCAAGAGACCCAGTACTTC
D gene: -; J gene: TRBJ1-1; V gene: TRBV6-2/TRBV6-3; clone size: -; CDR3 protein: CASSRRDTEAFF; CDR3 DNA: TGTGCCAGCAGCCGCAGGGACACTGAAGCTTTCTTT